This T cell receptor beta chain was captured by sequencing in a study of graft-versus-host responses after intestinal transplantation. At the level of the study: Isolated intestinal, liver-intestinal, or multivisceral transplants were what recipients had. Study results and limitations: Recipient marrow showed GvH clones, some seen first in ileum or blood. Levels of circulating GvH clones at their peak were associated with early post-transplant HvG declines.

In germline, CDR1 is SGHNT, CDR2 YYREEE (reference sequence). This CDR3 region has 14 residues. V lost 0 bases to trimming and J lost 1 base, with 8 bases between them. With respect to this clone: Its target is unknown.

This table comes from immunoSEQ multiplex PCR, and its TCRdb copy is limited to in-frame clones, with some not included. This table has 90,000 to 150,000 clones, roughly 96% appearing once. The sample consisted of unstimulated CD8+ T cells sorted from spleen or lymph node cells, taken before intestinal transplant. The TCR was taken from a human donor who received an intestinal transplant. The chain recombines TRBV5-4 with TRBJ2-7; no reliable D call. The CDR3 region has the DNA TGTGCCAGCAGCTTGGGACCGGAATCCTACGAGCAGTACTTC. This encodes CASSLGPESYEQYF.